This is a list of T cell receptor beta chains from one sample in a study of blood T cell repertoires in COVID-19. The table came from immunoSEQ multiplex PCR; TCRdb's copy has only in-frame clones and leaves some out. The sample lists 200,000 or so clones, roughly 76% seen once, with approximately 12% in the top ten. Sequenced input: peripheral blood. The source is a woman of 80 years or more with COVID-19, enrolled during active disease. CDR3s include the opening cysteine and the closing phenylalanine or tryptophan. The order of the fields is clone size, J gene, D gene, V gene, CDR3 protein, CDR3 DNA. D genes are given only for firm matches. Rows give clone size only sometimes, using once, few, many, or a class for an expanded clone.

clone size: once
J gene: TRBJ2-2
D gene: TRBD2
V gene: TRBV11-2
CDR3 protein: CASSLGTSPGELFF
CDR3 DNA: TGTGCCAGCAGCCTTGGGACTAGCCCCGGGGAGCTGTTTTTT

clone size: .
J gene: TRBJ1-2
D gene: .
V gene: TRBV5-5
CDR3 protein: CASSLDPEVYGYTF
CDR3 DNA: TGTGCCAGCAGCTTGGATCCGGAGGTCTATGGCTACACCTTC

clone size: few
J gene: TRBJ2-7
D gene: TRBD1
V gene: TRBV28
CDR3 protein: CASSGSRDRDYEQYF
CDR3 DNA: TGTGCCAGCAGTGGATCCCGGGACAGGGACTACGAGCAGTACTTC

clone size: .
J gene: TRBJ2-5
D gene: .
V gene: TRBV10-3
CDR3 protein: CATRDPRGTQYF
CDR3 DNA: TGTGCCACCAGAGACCCCCGGGGGACCCAGTACTTC

clone size: .
J gene: TRBJ2-1
D gene: TRBD2
V gene: TRBV6-2/TRBV6-3
CDR3 protein: CASSYRASGLNNEQFF
CDR3 DNA: TGTGCCAGCAGTTATAGGGCTAGCGGGCTCAACAATGAGCAGTTCTTC

clone size: .
J gene: TRBJ2-6
D gene: TRBD1
V gene: TRBV9
CDR3 protein: CASSVSQGAGANVLTF
CDR3 DNA: TGTGCCAGCAGCGTATCGCAGGGGGCTGGGGCCAACGTCCTGACTTTC

clone size: .
J gene: TRBJ1-3
D gene: .
V gene: TRBV6-1
CDR3 protein: CASSDMGQSSGNTIYF
CDR3 DNA: TGTGCCAGCAGTGATATGGGACAAAGCTCTGGAAACACCATATATTTT

clone size: .
J gene: TRBJ2-1
D gene: .
V gene: TRBV19
CDR3 protein: CASSMDQGLNEQFF
CDR3 DNA: TGTGCCAGTAGTATGGACCAGGGGCTCAATGAGCAGTTCTTC

clone size: once
J gene: TRBJ2-1
D gene: .
V gene: TRBV3-1/TRBV3-2
CDR3 protein: CASSRGLPPSYNEQFF
CDR3 DNA: TGTGCCAGCAGCCGAGGACTACCCCCCTCCTACAATGAGCAGTTCTTC

clone size: .
J gene: TRBJ2-7
D gene: .
V gene: TRBV5-1
CDR3 protein: CASSLMTNSYEQYF
CDR3 DNA: TGCGCCAGCAGCTTGATGACTAACTCCTACGAGCAGTACTTC

clone size: .
J gene: TRBJ1-3
D gene: .
V gene: TRBV6-2/TRBV6-3
CDR3 protein: CASSKSGTSHSGNTIYF
CDR3 DNA: TGTGCCAGCAGCAAATCCGGGACTTCCCACTCTGGAAACACCATATATTTT

clone size: .
J gene: TRBJ2-7
D gene: .
V gene: TRBV6-2/TRBV6-3
CDR3 protein: CASSYRDTSSYEQYF
CDR3 DNA: TGTGCCAGCAGTTACAGGGACACGAGCTCCTACGAGCAGTACTTC

clone size: .
J gene: TRBJ1-5
D gene: .
V gene: TRBV2
CDR3 protein: CASRGTFIQPQHF
CDR3 DNA: TGTGCCAGCAGAGGGACATTCATTCAGCCCCAGCATTTT

clone size: .
J gene: TRBJ1-3
D gene: .
V gene: TRBV6-9
CDR3 protein: CASSPQALKNSGNTIYF
CDR3 DNA: TGTGCCAGCAGTCCCCAGGCCTTAAAAAACTCTGGAAACACCATATATTTT

clone size: .
J gene: TRBJ1-2
D gene: .
V gene: TRBV7-2
CDR3 protein: CASSPPPGLGYGYTF
CDR3 DNA: TGTGCCAGCAGCCCCCCCCCGGGTCTTGGGTATGGCTACACCTTC

clone size: few
J gene: TRBJ2-2
D gene: .
V gene: TRBV5-1
CDR3 protein: CASSFRVEGGTGELFF
CDR3 DNA: TGCGCCAGCAGCTTCAGGGTAGAAGGGGGAACCGGGGAGCTGTTTTTT

clone size: .
J gene: TRBJ1-4
D gene: TRBD1
V gene: TRBV11-3
CDR3 protein: CASRSGTGGRKLFF
CDR3 DNA: TGTGCCAGCAGGTCCGGGACAGGGGGCAGGAAACTGTTTTTT

clone size: few
J gene: TRBJ1-5
D gene: .
V gene: TRBV6-5
CDR3 protein: CASSPGPNQPQHF
CDR3 DNA: TGTGCCAGCAGCCCAGGGCCCAATCAGCCCCAGCATTTT

clone size: .
J gene: TRBJ2-3
D gene: TRBD2
V gene: TRBV4-1
CDR3 protein: CASSQTSGLTDTQYF
CDR3 DNA: TGCGCCAGCAGCCAGACTAGCGGACTCACAGATACGCAGTATTTT

clone size: .
J gene: TRBJ2-5
D gene: .
V gene: TRBV12-3/TRBV12-4
CDR3 protein: CASSPGSQETQYF
CDR3 DNA: TGTGCCAGCAGTCCGGGGTCCCAAGAGACCCAGTACTTC

clone size: .
J gene: TRBJ2-2
D gene: .
V gene: TRBV5-5
CDR3 protein: CASSRSLTNTGELFF
CDR3 DNA: TGTGCCAGCAGTCGTAGCCTAACTAACACCGGGGAGCTGTTTTTT

clone size: .
J gene: TRBJ2-7
D gene: .
V gene: TRBV21-1
CDR3 protein: CASSKAGGASGNHEQYF
CDR3 DNA: TGTGCCAGCAGCAAAGCAGGGGGGGCTAGCGGGAACCACGAGCAGTACTTC

clone size: .
J gene: TRBJ1-2
D gene: .
V gene: TRBV4-3
CDR3 protein: CASSQGGGFYGYTF
CDR3 DNA: TGCGCCAGCAGCCAAGGGGGGGGGTTCTACGGCTACACCTTC

clone size: .
J gene: TRBJ2-5
D gene: TRBD2
V gene: TRBV14
CDR3 protein: CASSQAYQAGGFGETQYF
CDR3 DNA: TGTGCCAGCAGCCAAGCATATCAAGCGGGAGGGTTTGGAGAGACCCAGTACTTC

clone size: .
J gene: TRBJ1-6
D gene: .
V gene: TRBV19
CDR3 protein: CASSILAGTGSYNSPLHF
CDR3 DNA: TGTGCCAGTAGTATACTGGCCGGGACTGGCTCCTATAATTCACCCCTCCACTTT

clone size: .
J gene: TRBJ1-3
D gene: TRBD1
V gene: TRBV10-3
CDR3 protein: CATTGEEGNTIYF
CDR3 DNA: TGTGCCACCACAGGGGAAGAAGGAAACACCATATATTTT

clone size: .
J gene: TRBJ1-1
D gene: TRBD1
V gene: TRBV5-5
CDR3 protein: CASTRQGPHTEAFF
CDR3 DNA: TGTGCCAGCACCAGACAGGGACCCCACACTGAAGCTTTCTTT

clone size: .
J gene: TRBJ2-3
D gene: .
V gene: TRBV9
CDR3 protein: CASSEGETASTDTQYF
CDR3 DNA: TGTGCCAGCAGCGAGGGTGAGACAGCTAGCACAGATACGCAGTATTTT

clone size: once
J gene: TRBJ2-7
D gene: .
V gene: TRBV5-5
CDR3 protein: CASSLETSIISYEQYF
CDR3 DNA: TGTGCCAGCAGCTTGGAGACTTCTATAATTTCCTACGAGCAGTACTTC

clone size: once
J gene: TRBJ1-2
D gene: TRBD1
V gene: TRBV29-1
CDR3 protein: CSALDRGNYGYTF
CDR3 DNA: TGCAGCGCCTTGGACAGGGGTAACTATGGCTACACCTTC

clone size: .
J gene: TRBJ1-1
D gene: TRBD1
V gene: TRBV5-6
CDR3 protein: CASSLVTGLAFF
CDR3 DNA: TGTGCCAGCAGCTTGGTGACAGGGCTAGCTTTCTTT

clone size: .
J gene: TRBJ2-7
D gene: .
V gene: TRBV29-1
CDR3 protein: CSVPARGGWPYEQYF
CDR3 DNA: TGCAGCGTCCCAGCCAGGGGAGGGTGGCCCTACGAGCAGTACTTC

clone size: .
J gene: TRBJ1-3
D gene: .
V gene: TRBV19
CDR3 protein: CASKGQGRNTIYF
CDR3 DNA: TGTGCCAGTAAGGGACAAGGTAGAAACACCATATATTTT

clone size: .
J gene: TRBJ1-3
D gene: TRBD1
V gene: TRBV18
CDR3 protein: CASSPAPGGPSGNTIYF
CDR3 DNA: TGTGCCAGCTCTCCCGCCCCAGGGGGGCCCTCTGGAAACACCATATATTTT

clone size: once
J gene: TRBJ2-3
D gene: TRBD2
V gene: TRBV7-7
CDR3 protein: CASSPSAGGPDTQYF
CDR3 DNA: TGTGCCAGCAGCCCCTCAGCGGGGGGGCCGGATACGCAGTATTTT

clone size: .
J gene: TRBJ2-3
D gene: .
V gene: TRBV11-1
CDR3 protein: CASSQARVDTQYF
CDR3 DNA: TGTGCCAGCAGCCAGGCGCGGGTAGATACGCAGTATTTT

clone size: .
J gene: TRBJ2-1
D gene: TRBD2
V gene: TRBV19
CDR3 protein: CASSLTSGRAGIHEQFF
CDR3 DNA: TGTGCCAGTAGCCTGACTAGCGGGAGGGCCGGCATTCATGAGCAGTTCTTC

clone size: .
J gene: TRBJ1-1
D gene: .
V gene: TRBV7-8
CDR3 protein: CASRHNRDMGTEAFF
CDR3 DNA: TGTGCCAGCAGACATAACAGGGACATGGGCACTGAAGCTTTCTTT

clone size: once
J gene: TRBJ1-2
D gene: TRBD1
V gene: TRBV11-3
CDR3 protein: CASSLDRDYGYTF
CDR3 DNA: TGTGCCAGCAGCTTGGACAGGGACTATGGCTACACCTTC

clone size: .
J gene: TRBJ2-7
D gene: TRBD1
V gene: TRBV6-5
CDR3 protein: CASSPYRGPSYEQYF
CDR3 DNA: TGTGCCAGCAGCCCCTACAGGGGGCCATCCTACGAGCAGTACTTC

clone size: .
J gene: TRBJ2-5
D gene: .
V gene: TRBV7-9
CDR3 protein: CASSYPSRASGGPGETQYF
CDR3 DNA: TGTGCCAGCAGCTACCCCTCTAGAGCCTCCGGGGGGCCAGGGGAGACCCAGTACTTC

clone size: .
J gene: TRBJ2-7
D gene: TRBD2
V gene: TRBV4-2
CDR3 protein: CASSQEGGLAVYEQYF
CDR3 DNA: TGTGCCAGCAGCCAAGAAGGGGGACTAGCGGTCTACGAGCAGTACTTC

clone size: .
J gene: TRBJ2-4
D gene: TRBD1
V gene: TRBV6-1
CDR3 protein: CASSEHRTGAKNIQYF
CDR3 DNA: TGTGCCAGCAGTGAACACCGGACAGGGGCCAAAAACATTCAGTACTTC

clone size: .
J gene: TRBJ1-2
D gene: TRBD1
V gene: TRBV28
CDR3 protein: CASSFDRGHGYTF
CDR3 DNA: TGTGCCAGCAGTTTCGACAGGGGACATGGCTACACCTTC

clone size: .
J gene: TRBJ2-1
D gene: .
V gene: TRBV15
CDR3 protein: CATSRQASSYNEQFF
CDR3 DNA: TGTGCCACCAGCAGACAGGCCAGCTCCTACAATGAGCAGTTCTTC

clone size: .
J gene: TRBJ2-7
D gene: TRBD1
V gene: TRBV28
CDR3 protein: CASSRDRPSYEQYF
CDR3 DNA: TGTGCCAGCAGCCGGGACAGGCCTTCCTACGAGCAGTACTTC

clone size: .
J gene: TRBJ1-2
D gene: .
V gene: TRBV2
CDR3 protein: CASRPDTNYGYTF
CDR3 DNA: TGTGCCAGCAGACCGGACACCAACTATGGCTACACCTTC

clone size: .
J gene: TRBJ2-2
D gene: TRBD2
V gene: TRBV2
CDR3 protein: CASRRLAGESTGELFF
CDR3 DNA: TGTGCCAGCCGCAGACTAGCGGGAGAAAGCACCGGGGAGCTGTTTTTT

clone size: .
J gene: TRBJ1-2
D gene: .
V gene: TRBV14
CDR3 protein: CASSQGVGSGYTF
CDR3 DNA: TGTGCCAGCAGCCAAGGAGTAGGGAGTGGCTACACCTTC

clone size: few
J gene: TRBJ2-2
D gene: TRBD1
V gene: TRBV5-1
CDR3 protein: CASSPWDREVGELFF
CDR3 DNA: TGCGCCAGCAGCCCCTGGGACAGGGAGGTCGGGGAGCTGTTTTTT

clone size: .
J gene: TRBJ1-3
D gene: .
V gene: TRBV21-1
CDR3 protein: CASSRETGDGNTIYF
CDR3 DNA: TGTGCCAGCAGCAGGGAGACAGGGGATGGAAACACCATATATTTT

clone size: .
J gene: TRBJ1-1
D gene: TRBD1
V gene: TRBV6-6
CDR3 protein: CASTRTGTNTEAFF
CDR3 DNA: TGTGCCAGCACCAGGACAGGAACGAACACTGAAGCTTTCTTT